One sample yielded the 28 T cell receptor beta chains listed below, sequenced in a study of CD8+ T cells in alopecia areata. The authors extracted RNA and reverse transcribed it into cDNA as the sequencing template. Profiling relied on immunoSEQ multiplex PCR, and the TCRdb table lists in-frame clones only, not all of them. The table lists 95,000 to 150,000 clones, about 50% of them singletons. Sequencing was carried out using NKG2D-low CD8+ T cells sorted from blood. The receptors were sampled from a human donor with alopecia areata.

V and J are TRBV5-4 and TRBJ2-5; perhaps TRBD1 as D (5 bases). The germline gives CDR1 SGHNT, CDR2 YYREEE (reference sequence). The V and J ends lost 4 bases and 2 bases respectively, with 9 bases between them. This CDR3 contains 13 residues. In DNA form, the CDR3 reads TGTGCCAGCAGCACGACAGATCAAGAGACCCAGTACTTC. Translated, it gives CASSTTDQETQYF.

The V and J genes are TRBV7-9 and TRBJ2-1; D is undetermined. Germline values: CDR1 SEHNR, CDR2 FQNEAQ (reference sequence). The length of the CDR3 is 14 residues. Deletions cut 4 bases from V and 4 bases from J, with 11 bases between. The CDR3 loop is CASSSPIKYNEQFF. In DNA, the CDR3 is TGTGCCAGCAGCTCCCCAATTAAGTACAATGAGCAGTTCTTC.

This chain joins TRBV19 and TRBJ2-1; 15 bases fit TRBD2. With 3 bases clipped from V and 9 bases from J, the junction kept 6 bases outside the gene matches. The CDR3 runs to 16 residues. Germline-derived CDR1 and CDR2 are LNHDA and SQIVND (reference sequence). Here the CDR3 DNA reads TGTGCCAGTAGTATCCTGCCGGGACTAGCGGGAGGTGAGCAGTTCTTC. Residues: CASSILPGLAGGEQFF.

V gene TRBV27 combines with J gene TRBJ2-1; weak D call: TRBD1 (5 bases). The V and J ends lost 7 bases and 9 bases respectively, with 7 bases between them. Germline V gene sequence: CDR1 MNHEY, CDR2 SMNVEV (reference sequence). The CDR3 contains 10 residues. CDR3 DNA: TGTGCCAGCAAGGGGATTGAGCAGTTCTTC. Its translation: CASKGIEQFF.

The V and J genes are TRBV14 and TRBJ1-2; D ambiguous. Trimming removed 3 bases at V and 2 bases at J, with 7 bases between. CDR3 size: 13 residues. Per the germline V gene, CDR1 is SGHDN and CDR2 is FVKESK. The CDR3 sequence is CASSHGLNYGYTF. CDR3 DNA sequence: TGTGCCAGCAGCCACGGGCTGAACTATGGCTACACCTTC.

This sequence joins TRBV7-9 and TRBJ2-5; D is possibly TRBD1 (6 bases). Trimming pared 5 bases from V and 0 bases from J, leaving 7 bases between. The CDR3 totals 13 residues. From germline, CDR1 is SEHNR and CDR2 FQNEAQ (reference sequence). CDR3 sequence: CASSGDNQETQYF. CDR3 sequence (DNA): TGTGCCAGCAGCGGGGACAACCAAGAGACCCAGTACTTC.

This rearrangement joins TRBV7-8 to TRBJ2-7; the D call may be TRBD1 or TRBD2 (6 bases each). V was trimmed by 1 base and J by 6 bases, leaving 13 bases between them. This CDR3 comprises 14 residues. CDR1 is SGHVS, CDR2 FQNEAQ, per germline. CDR3 nucleotides: TGTGCCAGCAGCTTAGGGGGGGCGTCCCTCGAGCAGTACTTC. Translation: CASSLGGASLEQYF.

J is TRBJ2-7 and V is TRBV4-1, with D uncertain. Germline V lookup: CDR1 MGHRA, CDR2 YSYEKL. V lost 4 bases and J lost 10, with 14 bases in between. The CDR3 runs 12 residues. The CDR3 DNA reads TGCGCCAGCAGCCCAGACGCCAAACGACAGTACTTC. Its translation: CASSPDAKRQYF.

The V and J genes are TRBV30 and TRBJ2-7, with 8 bases that match TRBD1. CDR3 length equals 13 residues. CDR1 GTSNPN and CDR2 SVGIG come from the germline V gene (reference sequence). The V gene end was trimmed by 7 bases and the J gene end by 6 bases; junction bases not matched to a gene: 11. The CDR3 nucleotides are TGTGCCTTCCTAGGGACAGGCGCCGTCGAGCAGTACTTC. Protein: CAFLGTGAVEQYF.

Points on this clone: Other nucleotide sequences from this sample produce the same CDR3. The rearrangement links TRBV2 to TRBJ2-1; D is unclear. CDR3 size: 10 residues. The V gene's germline CDR1 is SNHLY and CDR2 FYNNEI. V was trimmed by 6 bases and J by 9 bases, leaving 6 bases between them. The CDR3 reads CASRGREQFF. As DNA, the CDR3 is TGTGCCAGCAGAGGACGTGAGCAGTTCTTC.

V and J are TRBV10-3 and TRBJ2-6, with D tentatively TRBD1 or TRBD2 (6 bases each). Trimming pared 0 bases from V and 2 bases from J, leaving 11 bases between. CDR3 length: 17 residues. The V gene's germline CDR1 is ENHRY and CDR2 SYGVKD. The DNA of the CDR3 is TGTGCCATCAGTGAGTCGACGGGGGCAGCTGGGGCCAACGTCCTGACTTTC. Protein sequence: CAISESTGAAGANVLTF.

The chain has TRBV6-1 and TRBJ2-2, with 10 bases identical to TRBD1. CDR3 size: 16 residues. Germline CDR1 is MNHNS and CDR2 is SASEGT. V trimming: 2 bases; J trimming: 5 bases; junction bases outside the gene matches: 5. The CDR3 spells CASSEIAGQGTGELFF. The CDR3 bases are TGTGCCAGCAGTGAAATAGCGGGACAGGGGACCGGGGAGCTGTTTTTT.

V and J are TRBV9 and TRBJ2-1; 11 bases are shared with TRBD2. Trimming took 9 bases from V and 8 from J; bases not matched to a gene: 22. CDR1 is SGDLS and CDR2 is YYNGEE in the germline V gene. The CDR3 runs to 18 residues. The DNA of the CDR3 is TGTGCCACTACAGGGACGGTAGGTACTAGCGGGAGTCGGGATGAGCAGTTCTTC. Its protein product is CATTGTVGTSGSRDEQFF.

This clone was seen only a few times. In nucleotides, the CDR3 is TGCGCCAGCAGCCTAGCGGGGGGGGATACGCAGTATTTT. Its translation is CASSLAGGDTQYF. The gene calls are TRBV4-1 and TRBJ2-3; 11 bases agree with TRBD2. V lost 4 bases to trimming and J lost 6 bases; unmatched junction nucleotides: 0. Germline lookup yields CDR1 MGHRA and CDR2 YSYEKL. The CDR3 extends over 13 amino acids.

CDR3 sequence (DNA): TGCAGCGTTGAAGATCGGTCGGCAGGGCGGTCGACAGATACGCAGTATTTT. It specifies CSVEDRSAGRSTDTQYF. The genes are TRBV29-1 and TRBJ2-3; D possibly corresponds to TRBD1 (5 bases). The CDR3 contains 17 residues. CDR1 is SQVTM, CDR2 ANQGSEA, per germline. V lost 0 bases to trimming and J lost 3 bases, with 19 bases between them.

V usage is TRBV29-1 and J usage is TRBJ2-3; D is ambiguous. This CDR3 comprises 12 residues. The V and J ends lost 7 bases and 3 bases respectively, with 11 bases between them. CDR1 is SQVTM, CDR2 ANQGSEA, per germline. The CDR3 DNA reads TGCAGCGCAGATGCCGGAACAGATACGCAGTATTTT. This gives the protein CSADAGTDTQYF.

The chain recombines TRBV20-1 with TRBJ1-2; 9 bases are a match to TRBD1. CDR1 is DFQATT, CDR2 SNEGSKA, per germline (reference sequence). Losses at the gene ends were 5 bases for V and 8 bases for J; bases not matched to a gene: 3. The CDR3 loop spans 11 amino acids. This CDR3 is CSARTGEGYTF. CDR3 in DNA: TGCAGTGCTCGGACAGGGGAGGGCTACACCTTC.

The V gene is TRBV9, the J gene TRBJ2-2; D ambiguous. V shed 1 base and J shed 7 bases, with 2 bases lying between them. The CDR3 length is 11 residues. Germline V CDR1 and CDR2: SGDLS, YYNGEE. CDR3 sequence: CASSVFGELFF. CDR3 DNA: TGTGCCAGCAGCGTATTCGGGGAGCTGTTTTTT.

V usage is TRBV29-1 and J usage is TRBJ2-7; 7 bases map to TRBD2. Trimming took 6 bases from V and 2 from J; bases not matched to a gene: 13. CDR1 SQVTM and CDR2 ANQGSEA come from the germline V gene. This CDR3 is 15 amino acids long. The DNA of the CDR3 is TGCAGCGTGGTACCGACAGCGGGGAACCCCTACGAGCAGTACTTC. Translating it yields CSVVPTAGNPYEQYF.

The J gene is TRBJ1-1, the V gene TRBV5-6, with a possible D match to TRBD1 (6 bases). The CDR3 length is 14 residues. The germline V and J ends were trimmed by 4 bases and 4 bases, with 14 bases remaining between them. Germline loops: CDR1 SGHDT, CDR2 YYEEEE. The CDR3 loop reads CASSDGTGSTEAFF. In nucleotides, the CDR3 is TGTGCCAGCAGCGACGGTACAGGGAGCACTGAAGCTTTCTTT.

V gene TRBV27 combines with J gene TRBJ1-2, with 7 bases identical to TRBD1. CDR1 and CDR2 (germline): MNHEY, SMNVEV (reference sequence). V trimming: 6 bases; J trimming: 3 bases; junction bases outside the gene matches: 7. CDR3 size: 14 residues. CDR3 nucleotide sequence: TGTGCCAGCAGCCCACAGGGGTACGACTATGGCTACACCTTC. Its translation is CASSPQGYDYGYTF.

The V and J genes are TRBV30 and TRBJ2-1, with a possible D match to TRBD2 (5 bases). With 4 bases removed from V and 12 bases from J, the gap between germline ends came to 13 bases. This CDR3 region has 11 residues. In germline, CDR1 is GTSNPN, CDR2 SVGIG (reference sequence). In DNA, the CDR3 is TGTGCCTGGACCTTAGGTCGGGGGCAGTTCTTC. It encodes CAWTLGRGQFF.

In this sample, this clone turned up a few times. This chain uses TRBV29-1 with TRBJ1-2; no clear D. The germline CDR1 and CDR2 sequences are SQVTM and ANQGSEA. This CDR3 spans 12 amino acids. The V and J ends lost 2 bases and 4 bases respectively, with 8 bases between them. This CDR3 reads CSVESQVYGYTF. The CDR3 nucleotides are TGCAGCGTTGAAAGTCAGGTCTATGGCTACACCTTC.

The gene calls are TRBV20-1 and TRBJ1-1; D is ambiguous. This CDR3 has 11 residues. Germline CDR1 is DFQATT and CDR2 is SNEGSKA (reference sequence). V was trimmed by 8 bases and J by 0 bases, leaving 7 bases between them. DNA of the CDR3: TGCAGTTCCTTCTTGAACACTGAAGCTTTCTTT. This translates into CSSFLNTEAFF.

J is TRBJ1-2 and V is TRBV20-1; the D is unclear. Trimming stripped 6 bases from V and 9 bases from J, with 8 bases between. Germline lookup yields CDR1 DFQATT and CDR2 SNEGSKA (reference sequence). This CDR3 has 9 residues. CDR3 nucleotide sequence: TGCAGTGCGATCAGGCGCTACACCTTC. Translation: CSAIRRYTF.

CDR3 in DNA: TGTGCCTGGAGTGTACAAGGAGGCGGGACAGGGGAATTATCCTCCTACGAGCAGTACTTC. Protein sequence: CAWSVQGGGTGELSSYEQYF. The chain couples TRBV30 to TRBJ2-7; 10 bases fit TRBD1. The V gene end was trimmed by 0 bases and the J gene end by 0 bases; junction bases not matched to a gene: 17. Germline CDR1 and CDR2: GTSNPN and SVGIG (reference sequence). There are 20 residues in the CDR3.

This clone showed up just a few times. The rearrangement links TRBV29-1 to TRBJ2-7, with 7 bases fitting TRBD2. The CDR3 has 12 residues. V shed 5 bases, J shed 5 bases, and the junction held 6 bases outside the gene matches. The germline V gene encodes CDR1 SQVTM and CDR2 ANQGSEA. CDR3 region: CSVWRESNEQYF. The CDR3 DNA sequence: TGCAGCGTTTGGCGGGAGTCGAACGAGCAGTACTTC.

The CDR3 here is CSVTGNEQYF. The CDR3 DNA follows: TGCAGCGTTACAGGGAACGAGCAGTACTTC. The chain couples TRBV29-1 to TRBJ2-7, with D perhaps matching TRBD1 (6 bases). CDR1 is SQVTM, CDR2 ANQGSEA, per germline. The ends were cut back, 5 bases at V and 5 bases at J, with 7 bases in the middle. CDR3 length: 10 amino acids.